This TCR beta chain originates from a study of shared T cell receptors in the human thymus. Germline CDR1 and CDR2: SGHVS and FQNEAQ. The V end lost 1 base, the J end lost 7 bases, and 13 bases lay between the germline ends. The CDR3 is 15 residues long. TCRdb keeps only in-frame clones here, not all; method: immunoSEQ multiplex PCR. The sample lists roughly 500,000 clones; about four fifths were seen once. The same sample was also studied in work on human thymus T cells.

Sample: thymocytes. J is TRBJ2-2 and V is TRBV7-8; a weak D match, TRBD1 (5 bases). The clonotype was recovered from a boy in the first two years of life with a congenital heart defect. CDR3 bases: TGTGCCAGCAGCTTAGGCACAGGTTCGGGCGGGGAGCTGTTTTTT. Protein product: CASSLGTGSGGELFF.